In its sample, the clone carrying this TCR beta chain was seen once. The data stem from a study of blood T cell repertoires in COVID-19. About the study: Samples representing acute and convalescent COVID-19 were sourced from the United States, Italy and Spain. In each case, the material was cDNA or gDNA derived from T cells, B-cell-depleted T cells, or PBMCs.

From germline, CDR1 is SGHNT and CDR2 YENEEA. This CDR3 comprises 15 residues. The ends were cut back, 0 bases at V and 2 bases at J, with 10 bases in the middle. Study processing details: Researchers report that nucleated cell counts were estimated from reference gene primer amplification. Produced via immunoSEQ multiplex PCR; TCRdb's table is partial and in-frame only. Clonal size and the V and J genes are those of that table, whereas D and trimming came from the DNA. The sample has about 290,000 clones; roughly nine tenths are singletons. This sequence joins TRBV11-3 and TRBJ2-5; a weak D match, TRBD2 (5 bases). This clonotype was obtained from a woman in her thirties or forties who had recovered from COVID-19. Source material: peripheral blood. CDR3 bases: TGTGCCAGCAGCTTAGATCAGAGGGAGCAAGAGACCCAGTACTTC. As protein: CASSLDQREQETQYF.